This entry lists 13 T cell receptor beta chains sequenced from one sample in a study of T cell responses to AZD1222 COVID-19 vaccine. TCRdb's table, derived via immunoSEQ multiplex PCR, lists solely in-frame clones and lacks some. This table holds 90,000 to 150,000 clones, around 88% found once. Specimen: peripheral blood, collected on day 0 of AZD1222 vaccination. The receptors originated from an adult in good health.

This clone occurred a few times. The chain carries TRBV27 and TRBJ1-4, with unresolved D. Germline CDR1 is MNHEY and CDR2 is SMNVEV (reference sequence). V lost 5 bases to trimming and J lost 3 bases, with 13 bases between them. This CDR3 contains 15 residues. The CDR3 DNA reads TGTGCCAGCAGTATTATACCCGTATCTAATGAAAAACTGTTTTTT. Encoded protein: CASSIIPVSNEKLFF.

V gene TRBV6-5 combines with J gene TRBJ2-6, with no clear D. The CDR3 length is 13 residues. With 3 bases removed from V and 4 bases from J, the gap between germline ends came to 4 bases. Germline lookup yields CDR1 MNHEY and CDR2 SVGAGI. CDR3 loop: CASSYTGANVLTF. DNA of the CDR3: TGTGCCAGCAGTTATACAGGGGCCAACGTCCTGACTTTC.

This chain connects TRBV25-1 to TRBJ1-6, with D maybe TRBD1 (6 bases). CDR1 and CDR2 from the germline V gene are MGHDK and SYGVNS. This CDR3 is built from 14 residues. Deletions cut 5 bases from V and 10 bases from J, with 15 bases between. The CDR3 nucleotides read TGTGCCAGCAGTTCGGGGGCGCGAGGGTCACCCCTCCACTTT. It is translated as CASSSGARGSPLHF.

The chain is built from TRBV4-1 and TRBJ1-6; tentatively, D is TRBD1 (5 bases). CDR1 is MGHRA and CDR2 is YSYEKL in the germline V gene. This CDR3 has 12 residues. With 5 bases removed from V and 11 bases from J, the gap between germline ends came to 10 bases. The CDR3 nucleotides are TGCGCCAGCAGCACCGGGGACGCACCCCTCCACTTT. Its protein is CASSTGDAPLHF.

The V gene is TRBV15, the J gene TRBJ2-1; a possible D gene is TRBD1 (5 bases). The CDR3 extends over 15 amino acids. V was pared by 3 bases and J by 5 bases, with 14 bases between. CDR1 and CDR2 from the germline V gene are LNHNV and YYDKDF (reference sequence). CDR3 in DNA: TGTGCCACCAGCAGGCGATCAGGGTTCGACAATGAGCAGTTCTTC. This gives the protein CATSRRSGFDNEQFF.

This clone was counted only a few times. The genes are TRBV7-8 and TRBJ2-2, with D possibly TRBD1 on 6 matching bases. The CDR3 is 13 amino acids. V dropped 6 bases and J dropped 6 bases, with 11 bases sitting between them. The germline V gene has CDR1 SGHVS and CDR2 FQNEAQ. The CDR3 bases are TGTGCCAGCAGTACAGGGTCTGCCGGGGAGCTGTTTTTT. Residues: CASSTGSAGELFF. Drawing the rest from reference TRBV7-8 and TRBJ2-2, the complete variable domain is GAGVSQSPRYKVAKRGQDVALRCDPISGHVSLFWYQQALGQGPEFLTYFQNEAQLDKSGLPSDRFFAERPEGSVSTLKIQRTQQEDSAVYLCASSTGSAGELFFGEGSRLTVL.

This CDR3 is CASSPATGGTEAFF. The CDR3 DNA sequence: TGTGCCAGCAGTCCGGCGACAGGGGGGACTGAAGCTTTCTTT. The chain joins TRBV28 to TRBJ1-1; 9 nucleotides align to TRBD1. The CDR3 runs 14 residues. CDR1 MDHEN and CDR2 SYDVKM come from the germline V gene. V dropped 5 bases and J dropped 5; count of bases not matched to a gene: 6.

The chain recombines TRBV4-1 with TRBJ1-2; unclear D gene. Between the trimmed V and J ends, which lost 1 base and 3 bases, there was a span of 9 bases. This CDR3 comprises 14 residues. Germline V gene data show CDR1 as MGHRA and CDR2 as YSYEKL. Here the CDR3 reads CASSQVPPYYGYTF. In DNA, the CDR3 is TGCGCCAGCAGCCAAGTCCCCCCGTACTATGGCTACACCTTC.

The chain recombines TRBV19 with TRBJ1-5; 8 bases fit TRBD1. The germline gives CDR1 LNHDA, CDR2 SQIVND (reference sequence). The CDR3 spans 16 residues. V shed 7 bases and J 0 bases; nucleotides not matched to a gene: 8. As DNA, the CDR3 is TGTGCCAGTACCCGGGCAGGGGGCTTTAGCAATCAGCCCCAGCATTTT. This gives the protein CASTRAGGFSNQPQHF.

The chain recombines TRBV11-3 with TRBJ2-5, with D perhaps being TRBD1 or TRBD2 (5 bases each). Germline V gene lookup returns CDR1 SGHNT and CDR2 YENEEA. The germline V and J ends were trimmed by 5 bases and 3 bases, with 10 bases remaining between them. The CDR3 has 13 residues. The CDR3 DNA follows: TGTGCCAGCAGCCCCGGGGCAGAAGAGACCCAGTACTTC. Translation gives CASSPGAEETQYF.

The V call is TRBV2, the J call TRBJ1-1; D possibly corresponds to TRBD1 (5 bases). CDR1 and CDR2 from the germline V gene are SNHLY and FYNNEI. V was cut by 6 bases and J by 6 bases, with 11 bases left in between. CDR3 length equals 12 residues. The CDR3 DNA reads TGTGCCAGCAGCATCGCAGGGTCTGAAGCTTTCTTT. Translated: CASSIAGSEAFF.

V is TRBV27 and J is TRBJ1-1; D not resolved. Trimming removed 2 bases at V and 6 bases at J, with 10 bases between. The CDR3 length is 13 residues. CDR1 and CDR2 (germline): MNHEY, SMNVEV (reference sequence). This CDR3 is CASSLVVGSEAFF. DNA of the CDR3: TGTGCCAGCAGTTTAGTGGTGGGCTCTGAAGCTTTCTTT.

The chain recombines TRBV18 with TRBJ1-2; D is uncertain. From germline, CDR1 is KGHSH and CDR2 LQKENI. V lost 3 bases and J lost 8, with 10 bases in between. The CDR3 extends over 12 amino acids. The CDR3 reads CASSPYEKGYTF. The CDR3 bases are TGTGCCAGCTCACCCTACGAGAAAGGCTACACCTTC.